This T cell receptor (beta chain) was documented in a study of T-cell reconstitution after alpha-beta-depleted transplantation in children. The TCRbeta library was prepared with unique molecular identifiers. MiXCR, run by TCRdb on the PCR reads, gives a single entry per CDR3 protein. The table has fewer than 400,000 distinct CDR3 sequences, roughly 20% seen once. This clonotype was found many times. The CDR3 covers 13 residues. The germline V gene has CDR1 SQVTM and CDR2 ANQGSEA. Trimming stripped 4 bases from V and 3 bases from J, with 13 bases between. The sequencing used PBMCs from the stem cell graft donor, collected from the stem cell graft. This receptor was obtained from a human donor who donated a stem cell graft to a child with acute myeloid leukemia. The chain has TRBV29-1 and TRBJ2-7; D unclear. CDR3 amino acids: CSVASPMNYEQYF. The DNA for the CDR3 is TGCAGCGTTGCGTCACCGATGAACTACGAGCAGTACTTC.